The entry that follows covers one TCR beta chain sequence. The antigen remains undetermined. Data came from immunoSEQ multiplex PCR; TCRdb stores just in-frame clones and leaves some out. The sample lists about 98,000 clones; about 83% were seen once. This entry is derived from a study of graft-versus-host responses after intestinal transplantation. Broader study findings: Subjects displaying graft-donor T cell macrochimerism possessed elevated graft-versus-host to host-versus-graft clonal ratios inside allografts.

The input for sequencing was PBMCs, taken 255 days after intestinal transplant. This receptor was identified in a human patient who received an intestinal transplant, so some T cells may come from the graft donor.

CDR3 sequence: CASSLRREGQSGELFF. Here the CDR3 DNA reads TGTGCCAGCAGCTTAAGGCGGGAGGGCCAGTCTGGGGAGCTGTTTTTT. The V and J genes are TRBV11-2 and TRBJ2-2; 9 bases agree with TRBD2. Per the germline V gene, CDR1 is SGHAT and CDR2 is FQNNGV. Unmatched junction bases numbered 9, after V lost 2 bases and J lost 8 bases. The CDR3 covers 16 residues.